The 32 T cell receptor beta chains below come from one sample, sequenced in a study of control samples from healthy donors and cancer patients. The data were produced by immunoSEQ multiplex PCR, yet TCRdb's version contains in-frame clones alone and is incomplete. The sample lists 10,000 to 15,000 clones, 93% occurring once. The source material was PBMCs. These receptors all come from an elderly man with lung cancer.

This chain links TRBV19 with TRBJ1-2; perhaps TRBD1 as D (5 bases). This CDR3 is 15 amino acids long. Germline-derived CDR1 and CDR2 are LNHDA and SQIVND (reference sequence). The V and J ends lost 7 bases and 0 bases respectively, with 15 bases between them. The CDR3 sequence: CASTPEGSANYGYTF. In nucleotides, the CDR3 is TGTGCCAGTACCCCGGAGGGGTCCGCTAACTATGGCTACACCTTC.

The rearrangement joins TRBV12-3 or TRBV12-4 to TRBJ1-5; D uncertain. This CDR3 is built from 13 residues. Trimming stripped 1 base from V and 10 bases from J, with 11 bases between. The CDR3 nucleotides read TGTGCCAGCAGTTTAGAGGGCGCTAGTCCCCAGCATTTT. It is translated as CASSLEGASPQHF.

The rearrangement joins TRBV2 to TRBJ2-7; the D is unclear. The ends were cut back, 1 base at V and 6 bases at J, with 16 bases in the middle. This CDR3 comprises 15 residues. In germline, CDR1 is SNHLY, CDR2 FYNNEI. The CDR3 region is CASSEERAATCEQYV. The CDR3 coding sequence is TGTGCCAGCAGTGAAGAAAGGGCAGCTACCTGCGAGCAGTACGTC.

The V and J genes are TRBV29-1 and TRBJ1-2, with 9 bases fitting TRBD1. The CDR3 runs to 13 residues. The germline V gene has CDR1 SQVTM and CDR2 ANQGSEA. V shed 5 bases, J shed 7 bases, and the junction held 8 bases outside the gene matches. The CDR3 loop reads CSVLRDRVFGYTF. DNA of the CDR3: TGCAGCGTTCTGCGGGACAGGGTCTTTGGCTACACCTTC.

The CDR3 coding sequence is TGTGCCAGCAGTTACGACAGCTACGAGCAGTACTTC. This encodes CASSYDSYEQYF. This chain connects TRBV6-6 to TRBJ2-7; D perhaps matches TRBD1 (5 bases). V lost 2 bases, J lost 3 bases, and 5 bases lay in between. Per the germline V gene, CDR1 is MNHNY and CDR2 is SVGAGI (reference sequence). There are 12 residues in the CDR3.

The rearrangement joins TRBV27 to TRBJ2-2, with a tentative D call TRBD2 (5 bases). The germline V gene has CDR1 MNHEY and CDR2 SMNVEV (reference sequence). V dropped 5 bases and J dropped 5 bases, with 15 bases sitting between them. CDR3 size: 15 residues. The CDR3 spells CASSPVLRGTGELFF. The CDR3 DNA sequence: TGTGCCAGCAGTCCGGTCCTCCGGGGTACCGGGGAGCTGTTTTTT.

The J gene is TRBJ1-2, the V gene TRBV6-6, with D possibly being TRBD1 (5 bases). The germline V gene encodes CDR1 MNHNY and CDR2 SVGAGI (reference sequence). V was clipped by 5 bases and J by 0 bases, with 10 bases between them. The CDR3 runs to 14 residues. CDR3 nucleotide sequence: TGTGCCAGCAGTACCCGACAGACTAACTATGGCTACACCTTC. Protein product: CASSTRQTNYGYTF.

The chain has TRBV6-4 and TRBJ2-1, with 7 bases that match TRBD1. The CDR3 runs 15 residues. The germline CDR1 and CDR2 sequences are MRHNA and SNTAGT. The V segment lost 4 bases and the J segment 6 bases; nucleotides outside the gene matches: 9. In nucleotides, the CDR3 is TGTGCCAGCAGTGTTCAGCAGGGGGTGTCCAATGAGCAGTTCTTC. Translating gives CASSVQQGVSNEQFF.

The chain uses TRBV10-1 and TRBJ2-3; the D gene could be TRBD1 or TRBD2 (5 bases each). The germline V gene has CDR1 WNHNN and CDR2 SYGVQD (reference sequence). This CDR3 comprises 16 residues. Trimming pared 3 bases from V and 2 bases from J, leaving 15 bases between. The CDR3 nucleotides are TGCGCCAGCAGTGATCCCGGGACGCGATACACAGATACGCAGTATTTT. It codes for CASSDPGTRYTDTQYF.

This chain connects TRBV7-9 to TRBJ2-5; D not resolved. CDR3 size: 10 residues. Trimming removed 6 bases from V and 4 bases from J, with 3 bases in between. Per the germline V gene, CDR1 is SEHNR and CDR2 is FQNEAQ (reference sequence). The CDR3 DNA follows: TGTGCCAGCAGTATAGAGACCCAGTACTTC. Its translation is CASSIETQYF. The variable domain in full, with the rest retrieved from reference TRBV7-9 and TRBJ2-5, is DTGVSQNPRHKITKRGQNVTFRCDPISEHNRLYWYRQTLGQGPEFLTYFQNEAQLEKSRLLSDRFSAERPKGSFSTLEIQRTEQGDSAMYLCASSIETQYFGPGTRLLVL.

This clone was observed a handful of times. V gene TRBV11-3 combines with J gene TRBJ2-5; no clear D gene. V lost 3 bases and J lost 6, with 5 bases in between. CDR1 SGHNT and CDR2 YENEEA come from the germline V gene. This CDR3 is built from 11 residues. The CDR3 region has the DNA TGTGCCAGCAGCTTCGAGCAGACCCAGTACTTC. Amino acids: CASSFEQTQYF.

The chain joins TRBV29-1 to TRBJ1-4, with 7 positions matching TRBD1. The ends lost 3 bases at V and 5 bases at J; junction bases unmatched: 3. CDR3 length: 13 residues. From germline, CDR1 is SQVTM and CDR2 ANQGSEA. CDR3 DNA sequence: TGCAGCGTTGATCAGGGGGTAAATGAAAAACTGTTTTTT. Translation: CSVDQGVNEKLFF. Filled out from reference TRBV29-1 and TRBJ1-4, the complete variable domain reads SAVISQKPSRDICQRGTSLTIQCQVDSQVTMMFWYRQQPGQSLTLIATANQGSEATYESGFVIDKFPISRPNLTFSTLTVSNMSPEDSSIYLCSVDQGVNEKLFFGSGTQLSVL.

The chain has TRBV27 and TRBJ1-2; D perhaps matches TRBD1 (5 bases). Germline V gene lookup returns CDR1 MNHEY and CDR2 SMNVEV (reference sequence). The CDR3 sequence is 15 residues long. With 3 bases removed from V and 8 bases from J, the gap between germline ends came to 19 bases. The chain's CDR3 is CASSLGEGQGYGYTF. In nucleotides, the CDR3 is TGTGCCAGCAGTTTGGGAGAAGGGCAGGGTTACGGCTACACCTTC.

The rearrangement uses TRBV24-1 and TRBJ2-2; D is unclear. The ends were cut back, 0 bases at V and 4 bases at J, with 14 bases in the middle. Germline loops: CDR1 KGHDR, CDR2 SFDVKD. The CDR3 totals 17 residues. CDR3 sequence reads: CATSDLGGSSSTGELFF. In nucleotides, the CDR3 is TGTGCCACCAGTGATTTGGGTGGTAGTTCATCCACCGGGGAGCTGTTTTTT.

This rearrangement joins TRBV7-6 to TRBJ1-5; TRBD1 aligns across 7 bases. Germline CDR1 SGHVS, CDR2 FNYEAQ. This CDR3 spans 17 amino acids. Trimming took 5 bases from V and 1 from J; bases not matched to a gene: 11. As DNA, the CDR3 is TGTGCCAGCAGCCTTTACAGGGGCCCCTTGAGCAATCAGCCCCAGCATTTT. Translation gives CASSLYRGPLSNQPQHF.

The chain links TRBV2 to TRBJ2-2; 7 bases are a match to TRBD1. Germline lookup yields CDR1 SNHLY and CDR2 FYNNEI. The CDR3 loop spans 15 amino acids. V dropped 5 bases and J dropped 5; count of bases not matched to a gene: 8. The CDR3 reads CASSPGTEGTGELFF. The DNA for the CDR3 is TGTGCCAGCAGTCCCGGGACAGAGGGGACCGGGGAGCTGTTTTTT. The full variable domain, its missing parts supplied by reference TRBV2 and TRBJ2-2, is EPEVTQTPSHQVTQMGQEVILRCVPISNHLYFYWYRQILGQKVEFLVSFYNNEISEKSEIFDDQFSVERPDGSNFTLKIRSTKLEDSAMYFCASSPGTEGTGELFFGEGSRLTVL.

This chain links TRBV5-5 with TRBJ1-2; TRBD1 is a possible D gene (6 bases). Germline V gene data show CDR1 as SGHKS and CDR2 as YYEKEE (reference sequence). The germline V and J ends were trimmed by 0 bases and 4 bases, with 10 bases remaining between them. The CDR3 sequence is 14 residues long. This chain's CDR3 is CASSLAIGGYGYTF. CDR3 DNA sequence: TGTGCCAGCAGCTTGGCGATAGGGGGCTATGGCTACACCTTC. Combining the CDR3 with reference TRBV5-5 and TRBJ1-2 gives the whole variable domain DAGVTQSPTHLIKTRGQQVTLRCSPISGHKSVSWYQQVLGQGPQFIFQYYEKEERGRGNFPDRFSARQFPNYSSELNVNALLLGDSALYLCASSLAIGGYGYTFGSGTRLTVV.

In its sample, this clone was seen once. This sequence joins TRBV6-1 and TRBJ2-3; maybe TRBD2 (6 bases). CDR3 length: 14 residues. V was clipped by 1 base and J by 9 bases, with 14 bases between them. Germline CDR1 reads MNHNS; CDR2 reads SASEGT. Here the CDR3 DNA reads TGTGCCAGCAGTGAAGGGAGGGGACCATCGACGCAGTATTTT. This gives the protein CASSEGRGPSTQYF.

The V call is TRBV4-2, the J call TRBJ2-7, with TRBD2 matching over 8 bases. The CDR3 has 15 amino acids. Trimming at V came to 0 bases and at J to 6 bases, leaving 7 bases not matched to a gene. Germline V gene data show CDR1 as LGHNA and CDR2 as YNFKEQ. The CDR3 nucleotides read TGTGCCAGCAGCCAAGATCAACGGGGGGGCCCCGAGCAGTACTTC. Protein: CASSQDQRGGPEQYF.

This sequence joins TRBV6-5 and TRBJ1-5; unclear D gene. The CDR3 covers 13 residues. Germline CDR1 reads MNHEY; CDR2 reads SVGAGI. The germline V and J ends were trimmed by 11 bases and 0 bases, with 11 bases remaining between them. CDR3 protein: CACGWGSNQPQHF. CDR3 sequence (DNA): TGTGCCTGCGGGTGGGGTAGCAATCAGCCCCAGCATTTT.

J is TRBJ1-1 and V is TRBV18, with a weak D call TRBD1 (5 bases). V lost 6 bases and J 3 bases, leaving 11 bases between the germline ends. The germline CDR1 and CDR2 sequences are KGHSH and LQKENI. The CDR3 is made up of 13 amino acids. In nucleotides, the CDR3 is TGTGCCAGCTCCTGGCTGGGGGACACTGAAGCTTTCTTT. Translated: CASSWLGDTEAFF.

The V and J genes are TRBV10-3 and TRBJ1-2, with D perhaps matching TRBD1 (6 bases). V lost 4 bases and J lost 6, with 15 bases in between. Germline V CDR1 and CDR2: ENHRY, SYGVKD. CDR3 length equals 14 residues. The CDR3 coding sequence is TGTGCCATCAGTGTGACAGGACTCCCCGATGGCTACACCTTC. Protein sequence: CAISVTGLPDGYTF.

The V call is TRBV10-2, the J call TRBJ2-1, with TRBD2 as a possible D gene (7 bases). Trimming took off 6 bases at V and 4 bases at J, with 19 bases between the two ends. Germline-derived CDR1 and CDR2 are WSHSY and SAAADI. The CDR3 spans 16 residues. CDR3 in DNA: TGCGCCAGCAGGGCCTTGGGCGGGGGCGTTTACAATGAGCAGTTCTTC. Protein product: CASRALGGGVYNEQFF.

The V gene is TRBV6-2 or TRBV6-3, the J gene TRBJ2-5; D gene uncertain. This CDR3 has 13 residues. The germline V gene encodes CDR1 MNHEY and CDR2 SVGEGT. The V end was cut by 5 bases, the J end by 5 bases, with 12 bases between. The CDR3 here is CASSRAALETQYF. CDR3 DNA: TGTGCCAGCAGTAGGGCAGCGTTGGAGACCCAGTACTTC.

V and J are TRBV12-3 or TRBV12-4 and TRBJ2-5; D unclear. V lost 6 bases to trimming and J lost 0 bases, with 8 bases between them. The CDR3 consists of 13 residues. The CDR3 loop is CASRLFNQETQYF. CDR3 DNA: TGTGCCAGCAGACTTTTTAACCAAGAGACCCAGTACTTC.

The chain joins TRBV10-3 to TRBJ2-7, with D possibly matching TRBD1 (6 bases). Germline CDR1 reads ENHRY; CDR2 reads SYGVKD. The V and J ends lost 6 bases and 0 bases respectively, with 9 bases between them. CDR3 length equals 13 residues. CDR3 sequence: CAIRGQSSYEQYV. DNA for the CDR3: TGTGCCATCAGGGGACAAAGCTCCTACGAGCAGTACGTC.

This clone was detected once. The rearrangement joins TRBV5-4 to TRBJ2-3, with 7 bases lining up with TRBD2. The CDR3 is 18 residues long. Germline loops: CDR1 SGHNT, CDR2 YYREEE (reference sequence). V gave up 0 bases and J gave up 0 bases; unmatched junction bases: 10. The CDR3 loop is CASSLELATYSSTDTQYF. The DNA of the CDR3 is TGTGCCAGCAGCTTGGAACTAGCGACCTACAGTAGCACAGATACGCAGTATTTT.

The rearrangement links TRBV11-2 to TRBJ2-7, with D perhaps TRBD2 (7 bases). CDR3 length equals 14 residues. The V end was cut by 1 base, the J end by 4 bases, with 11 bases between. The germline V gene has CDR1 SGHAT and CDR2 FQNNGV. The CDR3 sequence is CASSLGEGVYEQYF. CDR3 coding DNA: TGTGCCAGCAGCTTAGGGGAGGGGGTGTACGAGCAGTACTTC.

The CDR3 DNA reads as TGTGCCAGTAGGACGGGACGGATCACTTTGCGCTACACCTTC. This codes for CASRTGRITLRYTF. The chain is built from TRBV19 and TRBJ1-2; maybe TRBD1 (5 bases). Germline loops: CDR1 LNHDA, CDR2 SQIVND (reference sequence). Trimming stripped 6 bases from V and 9 bases from J, with 20 bases between. This CDR3 has 14 amino acids.

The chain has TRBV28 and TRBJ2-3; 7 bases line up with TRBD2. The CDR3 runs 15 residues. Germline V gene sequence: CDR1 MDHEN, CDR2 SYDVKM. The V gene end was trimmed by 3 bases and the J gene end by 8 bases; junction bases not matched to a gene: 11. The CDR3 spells CASSLSGASTITQYF. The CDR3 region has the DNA TGTGCCAGCAGTTTGAGCGGGGCCTCTACAATTACGCAGTATTTT.

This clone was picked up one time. The chain's CDR3 is CASSFGLAGGPKGGELFF. The DNA for the CDR3 is TGTGCCAGCAGCTTTGGACTAGCGGGGGGGCCGAAGGGCGGGGAGCTGTTTTTT. The gene calls are TRBV5-4 and TRBJ2-2; 15 nucleotides align to TRBD2. The V gene's germline CDR1 is SGHNT and CDR2 YYREEE (reference sequence). V lost 2 bases to trimming and J lost 7 bases; unmatched junction nucleotides: 9. The CDR3 is 18 amino acids.

The CDR3 region is CASSPIRGGLYEQYF. In DNA form, the CDR3 reads TGTGCCAGCTCACCAATCCGGGGGGGCCTCTACGAGCAGTACTTC. This sequence joins TRBV18 and TRBJ2-7; TRBD2 aligns across 8 bases. There are 15 residues in the CDR3. Germline V gives CDR1 KGHSH, CDR2 LQKENI. J was trimmed by 3 bases and V by 2 bases; bases with no gene match: 6.